The text below deals with one T cell receptor beta chain. Its matching antigen is unknown. The CDR3 is 14 amino acids. The germline V and J ends were trimmed by 2 bases and 4 bases, with 10 bases remaining between them. Germline V gene sequence: CDR1 SGHNT, CDR2 YYREEE (reference sequence). The data were taken from a study of identical twins. Study outcomes and limitations: Cord blood beta clonotypes present at high abundance carried fewer insertions; no such pattern appeared in memory repertoires.

TCRdb reprocessed the 5' RACE reads with MiXCR, giving one entry per CDR3 protein. The sample records roughly 690,000 distinct CDR3 sequences, 5.5% to 6.5% being singletons. Sequenced input: naive T cells sorted from blood. The rearrangement uses TRBV5-4 and TRBJ1-5; maybe TRBD1 (5 bases). The source is a man aged 18 to 30 in good health. The DNA of the CDR3 is TGTGCCAGCAGCTTCGGGGGGGAAAATCAGCCCCAGCATTTT. Its protein product is CASSFGGENQPQHF.